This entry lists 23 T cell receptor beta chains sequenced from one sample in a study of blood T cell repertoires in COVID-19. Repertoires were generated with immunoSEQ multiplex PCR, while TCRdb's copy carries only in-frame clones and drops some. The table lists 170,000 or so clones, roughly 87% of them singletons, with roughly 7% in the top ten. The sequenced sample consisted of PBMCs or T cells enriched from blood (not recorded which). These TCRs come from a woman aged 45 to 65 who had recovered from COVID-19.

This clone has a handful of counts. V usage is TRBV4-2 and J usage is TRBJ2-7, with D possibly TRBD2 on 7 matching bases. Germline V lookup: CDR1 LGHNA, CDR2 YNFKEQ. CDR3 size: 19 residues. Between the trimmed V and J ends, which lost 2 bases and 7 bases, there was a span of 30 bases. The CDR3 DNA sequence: TGTGCCAGCAGCCAACTTCTGGGGGCGGGAGTGCCCTTAAAGATGGAGCAGTACTTC. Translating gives CASSQLLGAGVPLKMEQYF.

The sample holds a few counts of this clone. The CDR3 is CAWSRDRPYGYTF. Written as DNA, the CDR3 is TGTGCCTGGAGTAGGGACAGGCCTTATGGCTACACCTTC. The rearrangement uses TRBV30 and TRBJ1-2, with 8 bases fitting TRBD1. Germline-derived CDR1 and CDR2 are GTSNPN and SVGIG (reference sequence). The CDR3 totals 13 residues. Trimming removed 2 bases from V and 5 bases from J; junction bases left unmatched: 4.

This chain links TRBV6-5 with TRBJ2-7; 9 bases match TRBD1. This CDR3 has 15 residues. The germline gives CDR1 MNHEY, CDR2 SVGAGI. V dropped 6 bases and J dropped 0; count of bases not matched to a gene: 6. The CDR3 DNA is TGTGCCAGCAGCCGGACAGGGGCGAGCTCCTACGAGCAGTACTTC. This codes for CASSRTGASSYEQYF.

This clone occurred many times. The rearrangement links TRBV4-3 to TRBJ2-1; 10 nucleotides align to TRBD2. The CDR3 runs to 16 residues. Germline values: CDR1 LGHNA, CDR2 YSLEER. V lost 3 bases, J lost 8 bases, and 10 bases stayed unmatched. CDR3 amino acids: CASSHTVAGGSDEQFF. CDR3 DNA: TGCGCCAGCAGCCATACCGTAGCGGGAGGTTCTGATGAGCAGTTCTTC.

CDR3 bases: TGTGCCAGTAGCCTCCTTGGTCAGGGAACTGAAAAACTGTTTTTT. Its translation is CASSLLGQGTEKLFF. This chain uses TRBV19 with TRBJ1-4; D may be TRBD1 (5 bases). With 6 bases removed from V and 7 bases from J, the gap between germline ends came to 18 bases. CDR1 and CDR2 (germline): LNHDA, SQIVND (reference sequence). The CDR3 extends over 15 amino acids.

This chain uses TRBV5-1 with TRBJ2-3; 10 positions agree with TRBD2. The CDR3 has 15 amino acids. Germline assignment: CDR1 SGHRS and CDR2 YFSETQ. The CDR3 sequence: CASLAGELRTDTQYF. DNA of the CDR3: TGCGCGAGCCTAGCGGGAGAACTGAGGACAGATACGCAGTATTTT.

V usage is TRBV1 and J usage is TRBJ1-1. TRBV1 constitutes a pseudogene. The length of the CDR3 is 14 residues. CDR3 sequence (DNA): TGCACCAGCAGCCAAGACCCCCGGAACACTGAAGCTTTCTTT. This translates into CTSSQDPRNTEAFF.

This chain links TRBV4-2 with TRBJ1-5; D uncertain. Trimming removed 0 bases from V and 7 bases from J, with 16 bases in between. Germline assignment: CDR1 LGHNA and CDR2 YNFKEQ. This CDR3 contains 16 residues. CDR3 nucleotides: TGTGCCAGCAGCCAAGAGTACACGGCGCAGGAACAGCCCCAGCATTTT. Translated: CASSQEYTAQEQPQHF.

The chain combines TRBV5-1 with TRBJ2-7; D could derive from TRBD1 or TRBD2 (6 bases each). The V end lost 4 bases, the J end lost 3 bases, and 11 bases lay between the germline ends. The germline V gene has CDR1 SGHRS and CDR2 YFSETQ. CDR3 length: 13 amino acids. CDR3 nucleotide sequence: TGCGCCAGCAGCGTGGGGGGCGGCTACGAGCAGTACTTC. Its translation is CASSVGGGYEQYF.

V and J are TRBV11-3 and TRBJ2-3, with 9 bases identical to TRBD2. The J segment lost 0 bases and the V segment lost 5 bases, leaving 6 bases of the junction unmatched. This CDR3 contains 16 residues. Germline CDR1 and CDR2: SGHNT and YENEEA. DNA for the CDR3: TGTGCCAGCAGCCCATTAGCGGGAGCGAGCACAGATACGCAGTATTTT. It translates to CASSPLAGASTDTQYF.

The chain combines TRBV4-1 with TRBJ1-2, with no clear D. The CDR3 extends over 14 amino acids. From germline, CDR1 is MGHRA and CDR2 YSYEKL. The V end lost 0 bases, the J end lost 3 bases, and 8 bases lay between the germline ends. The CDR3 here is CASSQDLEDYGYTF. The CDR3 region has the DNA TGCGCCAGCAGCCAAGATCTAGAAGACTATGGCTACACCTTC.

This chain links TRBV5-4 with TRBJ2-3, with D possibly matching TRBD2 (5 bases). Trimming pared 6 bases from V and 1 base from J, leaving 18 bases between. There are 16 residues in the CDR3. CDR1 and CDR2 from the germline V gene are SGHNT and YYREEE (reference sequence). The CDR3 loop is CASNRGGDYGTDTQYF. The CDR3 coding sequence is TGTGCCAGCAACCGCGGCGGAGACTACGGCACAGATACGCAGTATTTT.

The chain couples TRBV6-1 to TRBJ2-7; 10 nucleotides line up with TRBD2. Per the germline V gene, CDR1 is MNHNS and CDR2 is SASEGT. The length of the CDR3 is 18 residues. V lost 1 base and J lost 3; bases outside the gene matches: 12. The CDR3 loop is CASSEGASGSTRGYEQYF. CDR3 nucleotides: TGTGCCAGCAGTGAAGGGGCTAGCGGGAGTACGAGGGGCTACGAGCAGTACTTC.

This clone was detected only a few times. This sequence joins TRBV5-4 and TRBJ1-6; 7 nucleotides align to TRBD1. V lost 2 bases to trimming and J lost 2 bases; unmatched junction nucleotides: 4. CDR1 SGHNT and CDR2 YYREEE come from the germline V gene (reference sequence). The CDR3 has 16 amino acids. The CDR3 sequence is CASSFGGQTYNSPLHF. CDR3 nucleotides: TGTGCCAGCAGCTTCGGGGGACAGACCTATAATTCACCCCTCCACTTT. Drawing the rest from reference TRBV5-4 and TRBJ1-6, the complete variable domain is ETGVTQSPTHLIKTRGQQVTLRCSSQSGHNTVSWYQQALGQGPQFIFQYYREEENGRGNFPPRFSGLQFPNYSSELNVNALELDDSALYLCASSFGGQTYNSPLHFGNGTRLTVT.

The CDR3 DNA follows: TGCGCCAGCAGCTGGGGGACAGCTCCCTCCGAGGAGCTGTTTTTT. It encodes CASSWGTAPSEELFF. The J gene is TRBJ2-2, the V gene TRBV5-1, with 7 positions matching TRBD1. The CDR3 loop spans 15 amino acids. With V trimmed by 3 bases and J by 10 bases, 12 bases remained unmatched. Germline V CDR1 and CDR2: SGHRS, YFSETQ.

CDR3 loop: CASSETTGVWGNQPQHF. CDR3 DNA: TGTGCCAGCAGTGAGACTACCGGGGTTTGGGGCAATCAGCCCCAGCATTTT. The genes are TRBV2 and TRBJ1-5; D is unclear. The V gene lost 3 bases and the J gene lost 2 bases, with 17 bases spanning the gap. CDR3 length: 17 residues. Germline V gives CDR1 SNHLY, CDR2 FYNNEI.

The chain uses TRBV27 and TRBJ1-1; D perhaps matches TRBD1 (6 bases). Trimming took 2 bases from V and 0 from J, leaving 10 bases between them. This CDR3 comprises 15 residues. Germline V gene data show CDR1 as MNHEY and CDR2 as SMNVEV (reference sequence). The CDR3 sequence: CASSLGGGMNTEAFF. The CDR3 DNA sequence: TGTGCCAGCAGTTTAGGCGGGGGCATGAACACTGAAGCTTTCTTT.

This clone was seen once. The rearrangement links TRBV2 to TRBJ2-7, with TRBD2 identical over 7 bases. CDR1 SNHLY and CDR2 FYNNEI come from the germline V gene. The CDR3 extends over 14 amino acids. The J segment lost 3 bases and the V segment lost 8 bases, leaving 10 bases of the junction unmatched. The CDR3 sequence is CASGRAGRGYEQYF. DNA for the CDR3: TGTGCCAGCGGCCGGGCAGGGAGGGGCTACGAGCAGTACTTC.

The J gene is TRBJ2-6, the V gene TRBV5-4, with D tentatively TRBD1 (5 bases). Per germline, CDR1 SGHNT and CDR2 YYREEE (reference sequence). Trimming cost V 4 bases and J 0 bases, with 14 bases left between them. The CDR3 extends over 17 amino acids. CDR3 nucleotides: TGTGCCAGCAGCCCTCCGACAGCGAGCTCTGGGGCCAACGTCCTGACTTTC. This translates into CASSPPTASSGANVLTF.

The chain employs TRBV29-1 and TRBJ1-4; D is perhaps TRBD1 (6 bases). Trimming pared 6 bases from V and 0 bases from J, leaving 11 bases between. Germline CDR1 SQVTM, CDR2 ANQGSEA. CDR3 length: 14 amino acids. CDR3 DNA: TGCAGCGTCGCGACAGGTGCAACTAATGAAAAACTGTTTTTT. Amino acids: CSVATGATNEKLFF.

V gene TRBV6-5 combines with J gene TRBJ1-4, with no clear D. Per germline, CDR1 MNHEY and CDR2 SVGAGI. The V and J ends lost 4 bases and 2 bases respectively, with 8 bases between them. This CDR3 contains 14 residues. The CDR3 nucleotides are TGTGCCAGCAGTTGGCAAGTCACTAATGAAAAACTGTTTTTT. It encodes CASSWQVTNEKLFF.

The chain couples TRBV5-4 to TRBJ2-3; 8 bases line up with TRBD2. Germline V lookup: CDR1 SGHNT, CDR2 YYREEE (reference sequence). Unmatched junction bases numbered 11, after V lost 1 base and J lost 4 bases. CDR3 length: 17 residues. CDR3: CASSLSGSGSLADTQYF. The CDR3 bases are TGTGCCAGCAGCTTGAGCGGGAGCGGGAGTCTCGCAGATACGCAGTATTTT. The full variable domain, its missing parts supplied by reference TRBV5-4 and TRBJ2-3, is ETGVTQSPTHLIKTRGQQVTLRCSSQSGHNTVSWYQQALGQGPQFIFQYYREEENGRGNFPPRFSGLQFPNYSSELNVNALELDDSALYLCASSLSGSGSLADTQYFGPGTRLTVL.

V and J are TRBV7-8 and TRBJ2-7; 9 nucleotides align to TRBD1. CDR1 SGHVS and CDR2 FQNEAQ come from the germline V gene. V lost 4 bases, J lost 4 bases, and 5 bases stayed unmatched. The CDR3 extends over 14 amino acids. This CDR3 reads CASSWNRGQYEQYF. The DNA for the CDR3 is TGTGCCAGCAGCTGGAACAGGGGGCAATACGAGCAGTACTTC. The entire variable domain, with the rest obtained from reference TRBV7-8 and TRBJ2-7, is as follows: GAGVSQSPRYKVAKRGQDVALRCDPISGHVSLFWYQQALGQGPEFLTYFQNEAQLDKSGLPSDRFFAERPEGSVSTLKIQRTQQEDSAVYLCASSWNRGQYEQYFGPGTRLTVT.